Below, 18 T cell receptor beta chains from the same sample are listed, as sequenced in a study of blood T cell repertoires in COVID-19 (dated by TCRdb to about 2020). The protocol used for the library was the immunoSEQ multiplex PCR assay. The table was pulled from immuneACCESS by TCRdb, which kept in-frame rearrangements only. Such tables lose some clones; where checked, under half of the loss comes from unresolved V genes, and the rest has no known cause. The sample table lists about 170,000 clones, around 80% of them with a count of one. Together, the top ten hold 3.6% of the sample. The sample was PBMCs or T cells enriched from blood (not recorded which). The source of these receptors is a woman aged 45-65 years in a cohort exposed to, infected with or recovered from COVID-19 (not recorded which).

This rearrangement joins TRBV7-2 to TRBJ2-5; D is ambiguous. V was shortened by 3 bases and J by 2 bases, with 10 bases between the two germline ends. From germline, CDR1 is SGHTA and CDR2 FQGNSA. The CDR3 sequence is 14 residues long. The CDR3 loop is CASSFNGLQETQYF. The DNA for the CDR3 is TGTGCCAGCAGCTTCAACGGTTTGCAAGAGACCCAGTACTTC.

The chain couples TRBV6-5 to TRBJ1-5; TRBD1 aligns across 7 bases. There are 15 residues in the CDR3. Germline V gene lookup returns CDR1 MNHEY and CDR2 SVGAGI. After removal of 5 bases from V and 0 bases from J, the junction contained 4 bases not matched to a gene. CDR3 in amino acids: CASSTGTDSNQPQHF. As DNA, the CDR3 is TGTGCCAGCAGTACCGGGACAGATAGCAATCAGCCCCAGCATTTT.

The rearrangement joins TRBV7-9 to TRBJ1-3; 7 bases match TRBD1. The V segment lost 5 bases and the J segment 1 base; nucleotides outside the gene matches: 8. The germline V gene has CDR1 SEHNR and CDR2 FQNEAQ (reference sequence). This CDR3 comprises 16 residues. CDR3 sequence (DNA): TGTGCCAGCAGCCTCGACTCAGGGGGATCTGGAAACACCATATATTTT. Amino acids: CASSLDSGGSGNTIYF.

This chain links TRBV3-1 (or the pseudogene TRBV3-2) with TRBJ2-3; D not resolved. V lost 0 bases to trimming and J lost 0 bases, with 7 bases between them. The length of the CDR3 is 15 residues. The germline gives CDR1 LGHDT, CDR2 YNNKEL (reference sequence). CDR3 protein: CASSQDDTSTDTQYF. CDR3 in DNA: TGTGCCAGCAGCCAAGACGACACCAGCACAGATACGCAGTATTTT.

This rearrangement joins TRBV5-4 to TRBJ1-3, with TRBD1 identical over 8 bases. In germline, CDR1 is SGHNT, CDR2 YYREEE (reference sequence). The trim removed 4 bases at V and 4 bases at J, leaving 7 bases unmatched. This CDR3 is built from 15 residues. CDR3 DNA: TGTGCCAGCAGCCAAGACAGGGGCGGGGGAAACACCATATATTTT. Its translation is CASSQDRGGGNTIYF.

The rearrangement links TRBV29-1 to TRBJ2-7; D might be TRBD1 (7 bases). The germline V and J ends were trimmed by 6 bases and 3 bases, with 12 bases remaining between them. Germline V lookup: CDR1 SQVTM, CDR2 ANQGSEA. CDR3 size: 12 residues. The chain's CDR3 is CSVDQGGYEQYF. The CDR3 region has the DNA TGCAGCGTAGACCAGGGGGGCTACGAGCAGTACTTC.

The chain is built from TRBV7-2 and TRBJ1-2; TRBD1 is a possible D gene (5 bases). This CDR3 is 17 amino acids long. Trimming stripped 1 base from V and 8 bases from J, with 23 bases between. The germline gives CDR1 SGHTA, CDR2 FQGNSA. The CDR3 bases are TGTGCCAGCAGCTTAGAATTGCAGGGCCTTACCTCCACGGGCTACACCTTC. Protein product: CASSLELQGLTSTGYTF.

CDR3 sequence: CASSTGGVEETQYF. The CDR3 DNA sequence: TGTGCCAGCAGCACAGGGGGCGTTGAAGAGACCCAGTACTTC. This chain joins TRBV9 and TRBJ2-5, with 9 bases matching TRBD1. The germline CDR1 and CDR2 sequences are SGDLS and YYNGEE. J was trimmed by 3 bases and V by 4 bases; bases with no gene match: 4. This CDR3 has 14 residues.

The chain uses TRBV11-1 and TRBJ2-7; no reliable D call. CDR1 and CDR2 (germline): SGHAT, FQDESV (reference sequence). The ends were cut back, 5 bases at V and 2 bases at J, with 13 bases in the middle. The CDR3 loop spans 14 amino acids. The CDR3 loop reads CASSDSRVAYEQYF. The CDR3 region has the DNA TGTGCCAGCAGCGATAGTAGAGTGGCCTACGAGCAGTACTTC.

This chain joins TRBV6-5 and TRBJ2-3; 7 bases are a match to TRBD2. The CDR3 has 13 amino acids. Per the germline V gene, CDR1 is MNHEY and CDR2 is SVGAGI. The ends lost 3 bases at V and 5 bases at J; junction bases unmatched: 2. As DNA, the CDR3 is TGTGCCAGCAGTTATGGGGGGGTAGATACGCAGTATTTT. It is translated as CASSYGGVDTQYF.

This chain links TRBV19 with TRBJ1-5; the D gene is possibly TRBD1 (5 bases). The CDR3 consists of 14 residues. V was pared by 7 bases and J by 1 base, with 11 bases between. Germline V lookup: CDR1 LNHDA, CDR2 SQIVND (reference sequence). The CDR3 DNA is TGTGCCAGTAAACTGGAGGGGAGCAATCAGCCCCAGCATTTT. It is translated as CASKLEGSNQPQHF.

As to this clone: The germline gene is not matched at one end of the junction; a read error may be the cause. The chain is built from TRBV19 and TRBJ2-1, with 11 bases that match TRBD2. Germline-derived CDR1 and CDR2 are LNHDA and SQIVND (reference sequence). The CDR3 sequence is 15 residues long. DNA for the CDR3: TGTGCCAGTAGGAAACTAGCGGGAGAACAAAATGAGCTGTTCTTC. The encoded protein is CASRKLAGEQNELFF.

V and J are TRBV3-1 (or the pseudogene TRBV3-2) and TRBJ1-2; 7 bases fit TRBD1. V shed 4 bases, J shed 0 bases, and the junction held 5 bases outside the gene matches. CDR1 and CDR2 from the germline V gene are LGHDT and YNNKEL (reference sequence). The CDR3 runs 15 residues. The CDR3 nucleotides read TGTGCCAGCAGCCCAATGACAGGGTCTAACTATGGCTACACCTTC. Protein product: CASSPMTGSNYGYTF.

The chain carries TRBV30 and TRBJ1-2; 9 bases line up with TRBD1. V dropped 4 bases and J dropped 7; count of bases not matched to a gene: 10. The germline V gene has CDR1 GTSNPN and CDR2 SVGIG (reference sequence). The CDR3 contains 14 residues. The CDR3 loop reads CAWTLGQGMSGYTF. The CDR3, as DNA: TGTGCCTGGACCCTGGGACAGGGTATGAGTGGCTACACCTTC.

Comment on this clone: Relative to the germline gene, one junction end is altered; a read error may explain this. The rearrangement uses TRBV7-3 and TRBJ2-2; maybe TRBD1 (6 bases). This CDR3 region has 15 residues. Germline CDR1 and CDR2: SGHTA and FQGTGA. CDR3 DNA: TGTGCCAGCAGCTTAGACGGACAGTACACCGGGAAGCTGTTTTTT. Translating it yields CASSLDGQYTGKLFF.

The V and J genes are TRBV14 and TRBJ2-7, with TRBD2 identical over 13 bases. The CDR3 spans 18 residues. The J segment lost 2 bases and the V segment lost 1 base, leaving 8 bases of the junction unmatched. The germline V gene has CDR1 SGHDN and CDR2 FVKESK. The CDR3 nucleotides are TGTGCCAGCAGCCAAGGCTCCACTAGCGGGAGGGGGACCTACGAGCAGTACTTC. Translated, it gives CASSQGSTSGRGTYEQYF.

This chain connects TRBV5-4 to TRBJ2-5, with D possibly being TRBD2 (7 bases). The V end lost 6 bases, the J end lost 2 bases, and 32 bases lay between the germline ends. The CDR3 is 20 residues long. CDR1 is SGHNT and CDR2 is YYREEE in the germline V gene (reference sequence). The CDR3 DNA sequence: TGTGCCAGCACCAAGGGCTCTGGCGGGGGCCGCGCCTCGGTTCAAGAGACCCAGTACTTC. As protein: CASTKGSGGGRASVQETQYF.

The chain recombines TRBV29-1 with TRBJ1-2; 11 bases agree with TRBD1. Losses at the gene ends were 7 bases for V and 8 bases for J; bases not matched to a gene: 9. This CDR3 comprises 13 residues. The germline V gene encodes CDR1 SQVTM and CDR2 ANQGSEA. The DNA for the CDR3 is TGCAGCGCTCAGGACAGGGGGCGCCGGGGCTACACCTTC. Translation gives CSAQDRGRRGYTF.